These T cell receptor beta chains were read from a single sample in a study of T-cell memory formation after mild COVID-19. TCRdb passed the 5' RACE reads through MiXCR, listing each CDR3 protein once. Here the sample spans 450,000 or so distinct CDR3 sequences, roughly 25% being singletons. The sequenced sample was PBMCs or a T cell subset sorted from them (not recorded which). All receptors come from an adult woman who had mild COVID-19 (a few samples of this study predate the infection). Cell type and time point are not known. CDR3s include the opening cysteine and the closing phenylalanine or tryptophan. D genes are given only for firm matches. Expanded clones get a size class; other rows say once, few or many, or leave the size out.

J gene	V gene	clone size	D gene	CDR3 DNA	CDR3 protein
TRBJ2-2	TRBV11-2	NA	NA	TGTGCCAGCAGCTCACCTAATCTAGGGAACACCGGGGAGCTGTTTTTT	CASSSPNLGNTGELFF
TRBJ1-3	TRBV5-1	NA	NA	TGCGCCAGCAGCCAGGATGTGGGTTCTCCTGGAAACACCATATATTTT	CASSQDVGSPGNTIYF
TRBJ1-3	TRBV5-1	NA	NA	TGCGCCAGCAGCTTGGTGGGGGCTTTAACATATGGAAACACCATATATTTT	CASSLVGALTYGNTIYF
TRBJ2-3	TRBV20-1	few	NA	TGCAGTGCTAGAGATTACTATACGGCGGGGGCCCCGGGAGATACGCAGTATTTT	CSARDYYTAGAPGDTQYF
TRBJ1-1	TRBV5-6	few	NA	TGTGCCAGCAGCTTTAGTTTGGGGGTTACGATGAACACTGAAGCTTTCTTT	CASSFSLGVTMNTEAFF
TRBJ2-2	TRBV29-1	NA	NA	TGCAGCGGACGGGACGGCTTTCGAACCGGGGAGCTGTTTTTT	CSGRDGFRTGELFF
TRBJ2-5	TRBV5-6	NA	NA	TGTGCCAGCAGCTTGGGGTCCGGGACACGGGTAACCCAGTACTTC	CASSLGSGTRVTQYF
TRBJ2-1	TRBV5-4	NA	TRBD2	TGTGCCAGCAGCTTCAGCGGGGATGAGCAGTTCTTC	CASSFSGDEQFF
TRBJ1-1	TRBV12-3/TRBV12-4	NA	NA	TGTGCCAGCAGTCCAACGACCGCATACACTGAAGCTTTCTTT	CASSPTTAYTEAFF
TRBJ1-2	TRBV11-1	few	NA	TGTGCCAGCCAAAGTCTGTCGTGGGAATATGGCTACACCTTC	CASQSLSWEYGYTF
TRBJ1-1	TRBV5-4	NA	NA	TGTGCCAGCAGCAACCGGGACGGATATCACACTGAAGCTTTCTTT	CASSNRDGYHTEAFF
TRBJ2-7	TRBV7-2	many	TRBD1	TGTGCCAGCAGCTTACAGGGGGCATACGAGCAGTACTTC	CASSLQGAYEQYF
TRBJ2-3	TRBV24-1	NA	TRBD1	TGTGCCACCAGTGGACAGGGTCAGGGCACAGATACGCAGTATTTT	CATSGQGQGTDTQYF
TRBJ1-5	TRBV30	NA	NA	TGTGCCTGGAGTCCCTGGGCAGGGGGCAATCAGCCCCAGCATTTT	CAWSPWAGGNQPQHF
TRBJ2-1	TRBV29-1	NA	NA	TGCAGCGTTGAAGATATTTCTGTAGCTATTTACAATGAGCAGTTCTTC	CSVEDISVAIYNEQFF
TRBJ1-1	TRBV6-1	few	TRBD1	TGTGCCAGCAGAGTTACCGGGACAGTGAACACTGAAGCTTTCTTT	CASRVTGTVNTEAFF
TRBJ1-1	TRBV6-5	few	NA	TGTGCCAGCAGTTACGCAAACGAAGAAGCTTTCTTT	CASSYANEEAFF
TRBJ1-2	TRBV10-3	NA	NA	TGTGCCATCAGGGACAGCACCGGAGATAACTATGGCTACACCTTC	CAIRDSTGDNYGYTF
TRBJ2-3	TRBV30	few	NA	TGTGCCTGGAGTAAAGCAGATACGCAGTATTTT	CAWSKADTQYF
TRBJ1-2	TRBV20-1	many	NA	TGCAGTGCTAGCCCCGGATATGGCTACACCTTC	CSASPGYGYTF
TRBJ2-5	TRBV3-1	few	NA	TGTGCCAGCAGCAACCACTTTCTCCGAGGGGTTCAACAAGAGACCCAGTACTTC	CASSNHFLRGVQQETQYF
TRBJ1-2	TRBV7-8	few	TRBD1	TGTGCCAGCAGCTTAGGAGGACAGGGGGTTTATGGCTACACCTTC	CASSLGGQGVYGYTF
TRBJ2-2	TRBV24-1	few	NA	TGTGCCACCAGTGTGGCCGGGTTAAACACCGGGGAGCTGTTTTTT	CATSVAGLNTGELFF
TRBJ2-6	TRBV4-2	NA	NA	TGTGCCAGCAGCCAAGCGGGAGTCTCCGGGGCCAACGTCCTGACTTTC	CASSQAGVSGANVLTF
TRBJ1-4	TRBV4-1	NA	TRBD1	TGCGCCAGCAGCCAAGGGGACAGGGACGCCGCTCGAAAACTGTTTTTT	CASSQGDRDAARKLFF
TRBJ1-2	TRBV7-2	many	NA	TGTGCCAGCAGCCCCGGGACAACCGCCCCCTATGGCTACACCTTC	CASSPGTTAPYGYTF
TRBJ1-1	TRBV6-5	NA	NA	TGTGCCAGCAGACCACAGGGTAGGGACACTGAAGCTTTCTTT	CASRPQGRDTEAFF
TRBJ2-1	TRBV4-1	few	TRBD2	TGCGCCAGCAGCCGCCCATGTCCTAGCGGGGCGGTTTGTGAGCAGTTCTTC	CASSRPCPSGAVCEQFF
TRBJ2-1	TRBV7-2	once	NA	TGTGCCAGCAGCTCAAAAGCAGGGGCCCGCTACAATGAGCAGTTCTTC	CASSSKAGARYNEQFF
TRBJ2-1	TRBV7-8	NA	TRBD2	TGTGCCAGCAGCTTTTACGGGGGGACCACTAATGAGCAGTTCTTC	CASSFYGGTTNEQFF
TRBJ2-1	TRBV12-3/TRBV12-4	few	TRBD2	TGTGCCAGCAGGGCCGGGACTAGCGTTGATGAGCAGTTCTTC	CASRAGTSVDEQFF
TRBJ2-4	TRBV4-3	NA	TRBD2	TGCGCCAGCAGCGCCCAATTCTATCCGGGACTAGCGGGAGGAATAGGGCTAGCCAAAAACATTCAGTACTTC	CASSAQFYPGLAGGIGLAKNIQYF
TRBJ2-7	TRBV20-1	NA	TRBD2	TGCAGTGCTAGGTCCCGGGGGGTCGGCTCCTACGAGCAGTACTTC	CSARSRGVGSYEQYF
TRBJ2-1	TRBV2	few	TRBD2	TGTGCCAGCAGTGAACAGGGGACTAGCGGGAGCTATGAGCAGTTCTTC	CASSEQGTSGSYEQFF
TRBJ2-7	TRBV20-1	few	TRBD2	TGCAGTGCTAGAGATATAGCGGGGGAATACGAGCAGTACTTC	CSARDIAGEYEQYF
TRBJ2-3	TRBV4-2	NA	NA	TGTGCCAGCAGCCGTGCCCTCGGCGAGGATACGCAGTATTTT	CASSRALGEDTQYF
TRBJ2-2	TRBV19	once	NA	TGTGCCAGTCGGACTCCTAACACCGGGGAGCTGTTTTTT	CASRTPNTGELFF
TRBJ2-6	TRBV7-3	few	NA	TGTGCCAGCAGTCATTTAGCGGTTGGGGCCAACGTCCTGACTTTC	CASSHLAVGANVLTF
TRBJ2-5	TRBV19	few	NA	TGTGCCAGTAGTACCCAGGGGGGAGAGACCCAGTACTTC	CASSTQGGETQYF
TRBJ2-1	TRBV7-6	few	NA	TGTGCCAGCAGCTGGGAGGGGGTGGTTACCAATGAGCAGTTCTTC	CASSWEGVVTNEQFF
TRBJ2-3	TRBV24-1	few	TRBD1	TGTGCCACCAGTGATGTGGGACAGGGGTTAGATACGCAGTATTTT	CATSDVGQGLDTQYF